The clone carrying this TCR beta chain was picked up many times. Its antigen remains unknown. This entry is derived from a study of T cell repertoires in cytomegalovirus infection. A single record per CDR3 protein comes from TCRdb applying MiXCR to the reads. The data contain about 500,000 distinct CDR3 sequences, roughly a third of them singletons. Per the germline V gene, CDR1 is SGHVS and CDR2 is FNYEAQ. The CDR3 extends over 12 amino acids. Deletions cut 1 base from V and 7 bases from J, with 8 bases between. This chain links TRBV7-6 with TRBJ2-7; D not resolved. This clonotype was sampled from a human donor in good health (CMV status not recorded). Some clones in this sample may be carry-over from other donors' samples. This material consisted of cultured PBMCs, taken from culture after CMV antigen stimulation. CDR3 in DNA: TGTGCCAGCAGCTTAGACCAACGAGAGCAGTACTTC. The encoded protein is CASSLDQREQYF.